The 12 T cell receptor beta chains reported below all come from one sample, sequenced in a study of Ad26.COV2.S vaccination and SARS-CoV-2 variants. Sequencing was performed with immunoSEQ multiplex PCR; in TCRdb, only in-frame clones are kept and a portion is missing. The sample shows some 350,000 clones, around 83% of them seen only once. As to treatment: over 15 received Ad26.COV2.S at low or high dose, single or two shots; about 5 received placebo; per-sample allocation not given. The samples were gathered on day 63 after the first injection of vaccine or placebo. Sequenced material: peripheral blood, taken in a trial of Ad26.COV2.S vaccine versus placebo. The receptors here all came from a person between 18 and 65 years old who received the Ad26.COV2.S COVID-19 vaccine or a placebo.

This sequence joins TRBV3-1 (or the pseudogene TRBV3-2) and TRBJ1-3; 8 bases agree with TRBD1. The CDR3 is made up of 15 amino acids. The V gene end was trimmed by 3 bases and the J gene end by 4 bases; junction bases not matched to a gene: 5. CDR1 and CDR2 (germline): LGHDT, YNNKEL (reference sequence). CDR3 DNA sequence: TGTGCCAGCAGCCATACAGGGACAGGCGGAAACACCATATATTTT. It yields the protein CASSHTGTGGNTIYF.

The V call is TRBV21-1, the J call TRBJ1-4; TRBD1, the table's D call, lacks a check against the DNA. TRBV21-1 corresponds to a pseudogene. The CDR3 contains 17 residues. The CDR3 DNA reads as TGTGCCAGCAGCAAAGCGTGGGGCAGGTGTTCTAATGAAAAACTGTTTTTT. Translation: CASSKAWGRCSNEKLFF.

This sequence joins TRBV3-1 (or the pseudogene TRBV3-2) and TRBJ2-3; possible D gene TRBD2, 7 bases. The CDR3 is 16 residues long. CDR1 and CDR2 (germline): LGHDT, YNNKEL (reference sequence). The germline V and J ends were trimmed by 0 bases and 3 bases, with 13 bases remaining between them. In nucleotides, the CDR3 is TGTGCCAGCAGCCAAGAGGGGGGGGCCAGTACAGATACGCAGTATTTT. It translates to CASSQEGGASTDTQYF.

DNA for the CDR3: TGCGCCAGCAGCCAGGGGTACAGCGGGATATACGAGCAGTACTTC. The encoded protein is CASSQGYSGIYEQYF. The chain combines TRBV4-3 with TRBJ2-7; 7 bases agree with TRBD2. The germline V gene encodes CDR1 LGHNA and CDR2 YSLEER. The CDR3 totals 15 residues. V dropped 3 bases and J dropped 4; count of bases not matched to a gene: 9.

J is TRBJ2-5 and V is TRBV30, with TRBD1 matching over 7 bases. After removal of 5 bases from V and 4 bases from J, the junction contained 16 bases not matched to a gene. The CDR3 has 16 residues. Germline V gives CDR1 GTSNPN, CDR2 SVGIG (reference sequence). The DNA of the CDR3 is TGTGCCTGGTCCTCTCCCACCGGACAGGAGGTAGAGACCCAGTACTTC. Protein sequence: CAWSSPTGQEVETQYF.

J is TRBJ1-1 and V is TRBV5-4, with D unresolved. This CDR3 has 17 residues. Looked up from germline, CDR1 is SGHNT and CDR2 is YYREEE (reference sequence). The V end was cut by 0 bases, the J end by 4 bases, with 19 bases between. The CDR3 DNA reads TGTGCCAGCAGCTTGGGCGGTTTTGGTGGCGCGAGCACTGAAGCTTTCTTT. It yields the protein CASSLGGFGGASTEAFF.

V is TRBV5-1 and J is TRBJ2-3; TRBD1 is a possible D gene (5 bases). The V gene's germline CDR1 is SGHRS and CDR2 YFSETQ. V was pared by 4 bases and J by 1 base, with 13 bases between. The CDR3 has 15 amino acids. CDR3 sequence: CASSQGLWRTDTQYF. The CDR3 region has the DNA TGCGCCAGCAGCCAGGGTCTGTGGCGCACAGATACGCAGTATTTT.

V usage is TRBV7-9 and J usage is TRBJ1-3; 8 nucleotides match TRBD1. Germline CDR1 reads SEHNR; CDR2 reads FQNEAQ (reference sequence). V shed 5 bases and J 2 bases; nucleotides not matched to a gene: 14. This CDR3 contains 18 residues. The CDR3, as DNA: TGTGCCAGCAGCGACCCCCCCGGGACAGGATCTGCTGGAAACACCATATATTTT. Translating it yields CASSDPPGTGSAGNTIYF. Full variable domain (outside the CDR3, taken from reference TRBV7-9 and TRBJ1-3): DTGVSQNPRHKITKRGQNVTFRCDPISEHNRLYWYRQTLGQGPEFLTYFQNEAQLEKSRLLSDRFSAERPKGSFSTLEIQRTEQGDSAMYLCASSDPPGTGSAGNTIYFGEGSWLTVV.

The rearrangement uses TRBV7-2 and TRBJ2-1; 15 bases are a match to TRBD2. Germline trimming cut 10 bases from V and 0 bases from J; bases unmatched to any gene: 10. Per the germline V gene, CDR1 is SGHTA and CDR2 is FQGNSA. The length of the CDR3 is 18 residues. Here the CDR3 reads CATLKGLAGGSSYNEQFF. DNA for the CDR3: TGTGCCACCCTTAAAGGACTAGCGGGGGGGAGCTCCTACAATGAGCAGTTCTTC.

The gene calls are TRBV14 and TRBJ2-7, with D perhaps TRBD2 (5 bases). The CDR3 runs 15 residues. V was cut by 2 bases and J by 6 bases, with 17 bases left in between. Germline values: CDR1 SGHDN, CDR2 FVKESK. The CDR3: CASSQLGSMESEQYF. As DNA, the CDR3 is TGTGCCAGCAGCCAATTAGGGAGTATGGAGAGCGAGCAGTACTTC. The whole variable domain, filled in from reference TRBV14 and TRBJ2-7, reads EAGVTQFPSHSVIEKGQTVTLRCDPISGHDNLYWYRRVMGKEIKFLLHFVKESKQDESGMPNNRFLAERTGGTYSTLKVQPAELEDSGVYFCASSQLGSMESEQYFGPGTRLTVT.

The chain uses TRBV7-6 and TRBJ2-5, with D hard to call. This CDR3 has 14 amino acids. Germline CDR1 and CDR2: SGHVS and FNYEAQ. The ends were cut back, 0 bases at V and 0 bases at J, with 5 bases in the middle. The CDR3 sequence: CASSLAWDQETQYF. CDR3 in DNA: TGTGCCAGCAGCTTAGCTTGGGACCAAGAGACCCAGTACTTC.

Details on this clone: Other DNA sequences in this specimen translate into the identical CDR3. The CDR3 region is CASSGSYEQYF. The CDR3, as DNA: TGTGCCAGCAGTGGGTCCTACGAGCAGTACTTC. The rearrangement links TRBV28 to TRBJ2-7; D not resolved. This CDR3 has 11 residues. Germline lookup yields CDR1 MDHEN and CDR2 SYDVKM. V lost 5 bases and J 1 base, leaving 3 bases between the germline ends.